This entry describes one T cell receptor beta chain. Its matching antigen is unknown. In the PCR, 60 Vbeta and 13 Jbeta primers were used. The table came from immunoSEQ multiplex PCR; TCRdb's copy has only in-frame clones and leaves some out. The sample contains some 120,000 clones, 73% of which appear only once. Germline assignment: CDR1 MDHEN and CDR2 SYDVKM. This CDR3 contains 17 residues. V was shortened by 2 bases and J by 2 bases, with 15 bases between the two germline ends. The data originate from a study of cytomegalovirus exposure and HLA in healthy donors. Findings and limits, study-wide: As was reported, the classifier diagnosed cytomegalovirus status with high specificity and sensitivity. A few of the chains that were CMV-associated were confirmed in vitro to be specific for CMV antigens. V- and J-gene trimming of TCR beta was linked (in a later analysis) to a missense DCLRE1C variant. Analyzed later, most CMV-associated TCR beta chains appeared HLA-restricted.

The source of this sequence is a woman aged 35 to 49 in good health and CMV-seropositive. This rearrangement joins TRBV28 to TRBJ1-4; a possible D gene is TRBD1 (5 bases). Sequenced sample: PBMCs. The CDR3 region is CASSLPRQGTTNEKLFF. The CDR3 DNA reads TGTGCCAGCAGTTTACCGCGCCAGGGCACGACTAATGAAAAACTGTTTTTT.